The 8 T cell receptor beta chains given below trace back to one sample, sequenced in a study of response to subunit inactivated influenza vaccine. TCRdb reprocessed the RT-PCR reads via MiXCR and lists one record per CDR3 protein. The sample lists roughly 570,000 distinct CDR3 sequences; around 13% were seen once. Sequences were derived from PBMCs from blood, sampled more than 35 days after vaccination. The receptors shown here come from a man over 45 who received an inactivated influenza vaccine.

There are a few counts of this clonotype. This chain links TRBV4-1 with TRBJ1-2; D remains unclear. V was trimmed by 0 bases and J by 0 bases, leaving 11 bases between them. The length of the CDR3 is 16 residues. The germline CDR1 and CDR2 sequences are MGHRA and YSYEKL. The CDR3 region is CASSQDQQVANYGYTF. CDR3 nucleotide sequence: TGCGCCAGCAGCCAAGATCAGCAAGTCGCTAACTATGGCTACACCTTC.

This chain links TRBV6-5 with TRBJ2-2, with D perhaps TRBD2 (7 bases). V was cut by 0 bases and J by 4 bases, with 21 bases left in between. This CDR3 has 19 residues. Germline values: CDR1 MNHEY, CDR2 SVGAGI. The chain's CDR3 is CASSYSGAGSGVLTGELFF. CDR3 nucleotides: TGTGCCAGCAGTTACTCGGGGGCGGGAAGCGGGGTGCTCACCGGGGAGCTGTTTTTT.

The rearrangement uses TRBV19 and TRBJ1-1; no reliable D call. CDR1 and CDR2 from the germline V gene are LNHDA and SQIVND (reference sequence). The V and J ends lost 3 bases and 3 bases respectively, with 8 bases between them. The CDR3 covers 13 residues. The CDR3 reads CASSIGVDTEAFF. CDR3 nucleotide sequence: TGTGCCAGTAGTATCGGGGTGGACACTGAAGCTTTCTTT.

The table lists this clonotype with a few counts. The chain employs TRBV2 and TRBJ2-3, with D possibly being TRBD2 (6 bases). V shed 5 bases and J shed 4 bases, with 16 bases lying between them. Germline CDR1 is SNHLY and CDR2 is FYNNEI. This CDR3 contains 15 residues. CDR3 residues: CASSTHGRGADTQYF. The CDR3 nucleotides are TGTGCCAGCAGTACTCACGGCCGCGGGGCAGATACGCAGTATTTT.

As concerns this clonotype: This sequence may be a read error, since a much larger clone differs from it by one base. The chain combines TRBV20-1 with TRBJ1-6; D unclear. Germline loops: CDR1 DFQATT, CDR2 SNEGSKA (reference sequence). The CDR3 is 13 amino acids. The CDR3 coding sequence is TGCAGTGCGTACCGGGATGAGGTGTCACCCTTCCACTTT. Encoded protein: CSAYRDEVSPFHF.

This clonotype was recorded many times. This chain uses TRBV4-2 with TRBJ2-2; perhaps TRBD2 as D (5 bases). Trimming removed 1 base at V and 7 bases at J, with 7 bases between. CDR3 size: 13 residues. CDR1 is LGHNA and CDR2 is YNFKEQ in the germline V gene. The CDR3: CASSQVGGGELFF. The CDR3 region has the DNA TGTGCCAGCAGCCAAGTTGGAGGCGGGGAGCTGTTTTTT.

The J gene is TRBJ2-1, the V gene TRBV19, with D perhaps TRBD1 (6 bases). Germline V gene data show CDR1 as LNHDA and CDR2 as SQIVND (reference sequence). The V and J ends lost 5 bases and 3 bases respectively, with 11 bases between them. This CDR3 comprises 14 residues. The CDR3 loop is CASSSRTDYNEQFF. The CDR3 nucleotides are TGTGCCAGTAGTTCACGGACAGACTACAATGAGCAGTTCTTC.

The chain is built from TRBV7-2 and TRBJ2-1; 13 bases are a match to TRBD2. Per germline, CDR1 SGHTA and CDR2 FQGNSA. CDR3 length: 16 amino acids. V was pared by 5 bases and J by 6 bases, with 7 bases of the junction left unmatched. CDR3 nucleotides: TGTGCCAGCAGCCCGAGACTAGCGGGAGGTGGCAATGAGCAGTTCTTC. Translating gives CASSPRLAGGGNEQFF.